The 25 T cell receptor beta chains below were found in one sample sequenced in a study of OX40 agonist ivuxolimab in advanced cancers. TCRdb's copy holds only in-frame clones and misses some; the assay was immunoSEQ multiplex PCR. Seen here are some 51,000 clones, about 90% observed once, and the top ten hold 40% to 50%. This specimen consisted of CD4+ or CD8+ T cells sorted from blood, obtained in a trial of the OX40 agonist ivuxolimab. The receptor set was obtained from an adult with an advanced solid tumor such as melanoma, head and neck, liver or kidney cancer.

The chain couples TRBV6-5 to TRBJ1-4; TRBD1 aligns across 10 bases. Germline V gene sequence: CDR1 MNHEY, CDR2 SVGAGI. The CDR3 is 14 residues long. J lost 7 bases, V lost 4 bases, and 3 bases had no gene match. Written as DNA, the CDR3 is TGTGCCAGCAGTTCTGGGACAGGGGCTGAAAAACTGTTTTTT. Its protein is CASSSGTGAEKLFF.

The chain combines TRBV5-1 with TRBJ1-2; 8 nucleotides match TRBD1. With 5 bases clipped from V and 2 bases from J, the junction kept 8 bases outside the gene matches. Germline V gene data show CDR1 as SGHRS and CDR2 as YFSETQ. The CDR3 extends over 15 amino acids. The CDR3 region is CASSSGQDINYGYTF. The DNA for the CDR3 is TGCGCCAGCAGTTCGGGACAGGACATAAACTATGGCTACACCTTC.

The chain uses TRBV19 and TRBJ2-7; 8 bases are shared with TRBD1. The V segment lost 6 bases and the J segment 7 bases; nucleotides outside the gene matches: 11. CDR1 LNHDA and CDR2 SQIVND come from the germline V gene (reference sequence). This CDR3 contains 14 residues. The CDR3 is CASRPTGVSLEQYF. The CDR3 nucleotides read TGTGCCAGTAGACCGACAGGGGTTTCTCTTGAGCAGTACTTC.

This CDR3 reads CASSLSGGPYEQYF. CDR3 bases: TGTGCCAGCAGCCTATCAGGGGGCCCCTACGAGCAGTACTTC. V usage is TRBV9 and J usage is TRBJ2-7; the match to TRBD1 covers 8 bases. V was pared by 4 bases and J by 2 bases, with 5 bases of the junction left unmatched. In germline, CDR1 is SGDLS, CDR2 YYNGEE. This CDR3 has 14 residues. Filled out from reference TRBV9 and TRBJ2-7, the complete variable domain reads DSGVTQTPKHLITATGQRVTLRCSPRSGDLSVYWYQQSLDQGLQFLIQYYNGEERAKGNILERFSAQQFPDLHSELNLSSLELGDSALYFCASSLSGGPYEQYFGPGTRLTVT.

The V and J genes are TRBV14 and TRBJ2-7; the D gene could be TRBD1 or TRBD2 (5 bases each). This CDR3 has 14 residues. V was trimmed by 6 bases and J by 0 bases, leaving 12 bases between them. The V gene's germline CDR1 is SGHDN and CDR2 FVKESK. CDR3 protein: CASSGTDSSYEQYF. In nucleotides, the CDR3 is TGTGCCAGCAGTGGGACGGATAGCTCCTACGAGCAGTACTTC.

This clone came up a few times. This sequence joins TRBV7-9 and TRBJ1-6; no clear D gene. The CDR3 is 12 amino acids. V lost 4 bases and J 6 bases, leaving 4 bases between the germline ends. Germline V gene data show CDR1 as SEHNR and CDR2 as FQNEAQ (reference sequence). The CDR3 loop reads CASSSLNSPLHF. Written as DNA, the CDR3 is TGTGCCAGCAGCTCTCTTAATTCACCCCTCCACTTT.

The chain combines TRBV6-1 with TRBJ1-5; perhaps TRBD1 as D (5 bases). V was shortened by 4 bases and J by 1 base, with 8 bases between the two germline ends. The CDR3 spans 14 residues. Germline values: CDR1 MNHNS, CDR2 SASEGT. The CDR3 coding sequence is TGTGCCAGCAGTGTGCAGGGAAGCAATCAGCCCCAGCATTTT. This encodes CASSVQGSNQPQHF.

This clone was seen once. The chain is built from TRBV2 and TRBJ1-4; no clear D. Germline V CDR1 and CDR2: SNHLY, FYNNEI. Trimming shortened V by 6 bases and J by 0 bases, and 11 bases separated the two germline ends. The CDR3 is made up of 15 amino acids. The CDR3 sequence is CASRMGSATNEKLFF. The CDR3, as DNA: TGTGCCAGCAGGATGGGTAGTGCAACTAATGAAAAACTGTTTTTT.

The genes are TRBV10-3 and TRBJ2-2; 8 bases are shared with TRBD1. V lost 6 bases, J lost 6 bases, and 9 bases stayed unmatched. The CDR3 spans 15 residues. CDR1 is ENHRY and CDR2 is SYGVKD in the germline V gene. The CDR3 DNA is TGTGCCATCAGCGGACAGGGCGGGGCGGCCGGGGAGCTGTTTTTT. Translation: CAISGQGGAAGELFF.

The J gene is TRBJ2-7, the V gene TRBV9, with TRBD2 identical over 10 bases. The CDR3 is 17 residues long. V gave up 3 bases and J gave up 0 bases; unmatched junction bases: 9. Germline CDR1 SGDLS, CDR2 YYNGEE. The CDR3 nucleotides are TGTGCCAGCAGCGCTTACGCACCTAGCGGGGGCTCCTACGAGCAGTACTTC. Translating gives CASSAYAPSGGSYEQYF.

The rearrangement joins TRBV30 to TRBJ1-1; D gene uncertain. Looked up from germline, CDR1 is GTSNPN and CDR2 is SVGIG (reference sequence). Trimming removed 0 bases from V and 1 base from J, with 6 bases in between. The CDR3 runs to 13 residues. CDR3: CAWSVGENTEAFF. DNA of the CDR3: TGTGCCTGGAGTGTGGGAGAGAACACTGAAGCTTTCTTT.

The V call is TRBV27, the J call TRBJ2-7, with D possibly matching TRBD1 (5 bases). Germline V CDR1 and CDR2: MNHEY, SMNVEV (reference sequence). The CDR3 runs to 13 residues. CDR3 loop: CATAPISGYEQYF. The CDR3 DNA sequence: TGTGCGACAGCCCCCATTTCAGGTTACGAGCAGTACTTC.

This chain uses TRBV9 with TRBJ2-3; possibly TRBD1 or TRBD2 for D (5 bases each). V was clipped by 0 bases and J by 3 bases, with 8 bases between them. The CDR3 is 14 residues long. CDR1 and CDR2 (germline): SGDLS, YYNGEE. The CDR3 DNA is TGTGCCAGCAGCGTAGGAGGGGATACAGATACGCAGTATTTT. Its translation: CASSVGGDTDTQYF.

The V gene is TRBV9, the J gene TRBJ2-1; D unclear. Germline assignment: CDR1 SGDLS and CDR2 YYNGEE. The CDR3 consists of 16 residues. The ends were cut back, 0 bases at V and 7 bases at J, with 17 bases in the middle. The CDR3 nucleotides are TGTGCCAGCAGCGTAGGAGCTGAGACCGGGCATAATGAGCAGTTCTTC. It encodes CASSVGAETGHNEQFF. Complete variable domain (other parts from reference TRBV9 and TRBJ2-1): DSGVTQTPKHLITATGQRVTLRCSPRSGDLSVYWYQQSLDQGLQFLIQYYNGEERAKGNILERFSAQQFPDLHSELNLSSLELGDSALYFCASSVGAETGHNEQFFGPGTRLTVL.

The V gene is TRBV28, the J gene TRBJ2-7, with D hard to call. With 10 bases removed from V and 3 bases from J, the gap between germline ends came to 19 bases. The CDR3 is made up of 14 amino acids. Germline CDR1 MDHEN, CDR2 SYDVKM. In DNA form, the CDR3 reads TGTGCCACCTTTTCCCTGGCCGCATTCTACGAGCAGTACTTC. Protein: CATFSLAAFYEQYF.

The rearrangement joins TRBV6-4 to TRBJ1-1; D remains ambiguous. Germline lookup yields CDR1 MRHNA and CDR2 SNTAGT. Trimming took 0 bases from V and 5 from J, leaving 13 bases between them. The CDR3 loop spans 15 amino acids. The CDR3 sequence: CASSDSAGLGTEAFF. In nucleotides, the CDR3 is TGTGCCAGCAGTGACTCGGCGGGGTTAGGGACTGAAGCTTTCTTT.

The V gene is TRBV5-6, the J gene TRBJ1-5; D remains ambiguous. The CDR3 extends over 12 amino acids. V was pared by 0 bases and J by 8 bases, with 6 bases between. CDR1 is SGHDT, CDR2 YYEEEE, per germline. In DNA form, the CDR3 reads TGTGCCAGCAGCTTGGGCGTGGAGCCCCAGCATTTT. Its protein product is CASSLGVEPQHF.

The chain is built from TRBV28 and TRBJ2-7; 7 positions match TRBD1. The V segment lost 8 bases and the J segment 0 bases; nucleotides outside the gene matches: 7. The CDR3 extends over 14 amino acids. Germline assignment: CDR1 MDHEN and CDR2 SYDVKM. The CDR3 reads CASGTAAFSYEQYF. CDR3 bases: TGTGCCAGCGGGACAGCCGCTTTCTCCTACGAGCAGTACTTC.

The rearrangement uses TRBV7-2 and TRBJ1-1; maybe TRBD1 (5 bases). V shed 5 bases and J shed 5 bases, with 18 bases lying between them. This CDR3 is 15 amino acids long. CDR1 and CDR2 from the germline V gene are SGHTA and FQGNSA. DNA for the CDR3: TGTGCCAGCAGCGAGGGAGATGGGGGGTTGACTGAAGCTTTCTTT. It encodes CASSEGDGGLTEAFF.

The chain recombines TRBV27 with TRBJ2-3, with D uncertain. V was pared by 7 bases and J by 4 bases, with 12 bases between. Germline V CDR1 and CDR2: MNHEY, SMNVEV (reference sequence). The length of the CDR3 is 13 residues. The CDR3, as DNA: TGTGCCAGCATCCCCCCCTCCTCAGATACGCAGTATTTT. Encoded protein: CASIPPSSDTQYF.

The gene calls are TRBV7-3 and TRBJ2-1; tentative D call: TRBD2 (7 bases). The V and J ends lost 4 bases and 8 bases respectively, with 24 bases between them. This CDR3 region has 17 residues. Germline V gives CDR1 SGHTA, CDR2 FQGTGA. The CDR3 nucleotides read TGTGCCAGCAGCTCGACTATCGGGGCGGGGGCCACGGATGAGCAGTTCTTC. Translation: CASSSTIGAGATDEQFF.

The CDR3 DNA reads TGTGCCAGCAGCTATGGGAGTGGTATGGCTTTCTTT. Its protein is CASSYGSGMAFF. The chain couples TRBV7-2 to TRBJ1-1; D is unclear. This CDR3 is built from 12 residues. V was trimmed by 4 bases and J by 11 bases, leaving 14 bases between them. Per the germline V gene, CDR1 is SGHTA and CDR2 is FQGNSA. The variable domain in full, with the rest retrieved from reference TRBV7-2 and TRBJ1-1, is GAGVSQSPSNKVTEKGKDVELRCDPISGHTALYWYRQSLGQGLEFLIYFQGNSAPDKSGLPSDRFSAERTGGSVSTLTIQRTQQEDSAVYLCASSYGSGMAFFGQGTRLTVV.

The genes are TRBV4-1 and TRBJ2-7; D remains unclear. Germline V CDR1 and CDR2: MGHRA, YSYEKL. This CDR3 comprises 14 residues. V lost 0 bases and J 2 bases, leaving 8 bases between the germline ends. CDR3 nucleotides: TGCGCCAGCAGCCAAGATCGAGATGCCTACGAGCAGTACTTC. Translation: CASSQDRDAYEQYF.

The sample holds one count of this clone. The chain uses TRBV30 and TRBJ2-4; tentatively, D is TRBD1 or TRBD2 (5 bases each). The CDR3 consists of 16 residues. Trimming shortened V by 4 bases and J by 1 base, and 17 bases separated the two germline ends. Germline lookup yields CDR1 GTSNPN and CDR2 SVGIG (reference sequence). The chain's CDR3 is CAWTTGTLRAKNIQYF. DNA of the CDR3: TGTGCCTGGACCACCGGGACCTTAAGGGCCAAAAACATTCAGTACTTC.

V and J are TRBV6-6 and TRBJ2-6; D gene unclear. V dropped 2 bases and J dropped 1 base, with 9 bases sitting between them. The germline CDR1 and CDR2 sequences are MNHNY and SVGAGI (reference sequence). There are 16 residues in the CDR3. In DNA, the CDR3 is TGTGCCAGCAGTTACCCAATTGAATCTGGGGCCAACGTCCTGACTTTC. Its translation is CASSYPIESGANVLTF.